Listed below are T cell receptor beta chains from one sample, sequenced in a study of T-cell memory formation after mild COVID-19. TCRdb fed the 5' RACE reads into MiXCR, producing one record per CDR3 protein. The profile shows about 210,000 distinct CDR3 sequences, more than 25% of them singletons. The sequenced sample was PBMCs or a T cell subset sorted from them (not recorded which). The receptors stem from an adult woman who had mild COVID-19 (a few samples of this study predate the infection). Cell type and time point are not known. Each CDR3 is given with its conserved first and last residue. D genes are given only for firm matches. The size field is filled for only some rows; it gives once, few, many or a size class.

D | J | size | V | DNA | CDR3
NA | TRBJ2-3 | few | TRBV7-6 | TGTGCCAGCAGCTTAGGGACCAGTAGTAAGTCTGATACGCAGTATTTT | CASSLGTSSKSDTQYF
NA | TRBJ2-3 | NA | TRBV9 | TGTGCCAGCAGCGGCAGGACACAGCGCACAGATACGCAGTATTTT | CASSGRTQRTDTQYF
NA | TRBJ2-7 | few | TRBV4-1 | TGCGCCAGCAGCCAAGATACATCGAGTATCTTCTCCTACGAGCAGTACTTC | CASSQDTSSIFSYEQYF
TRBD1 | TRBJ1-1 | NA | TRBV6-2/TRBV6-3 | TGTGCCAGCAGTACCAACAGGGGACCTGAAGCTTTCTTT | CASSTNRGPEAFF
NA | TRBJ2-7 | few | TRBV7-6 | TGTGCCAGCAGCAAGACTCCGCGGGGCCTCGAGCAGTACTTC | CASSKTPRGLEQYF
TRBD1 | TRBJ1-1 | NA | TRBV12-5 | TGTGCTAGTGGTTTGGCCAGGGGGACTGAAGCTTTCTTT | CASGLARGTEAFF
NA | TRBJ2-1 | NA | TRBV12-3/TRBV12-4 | TGTGCCAGCAGTTTACCCAGGCTATGGGGCAATGAGCAGTTCTTC | CASSLPRLWGNEQFF
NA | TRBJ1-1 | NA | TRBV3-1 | TGTGCCAGCAGCCAAGAAACTGTGACGCGGGGCACTGAAGCTTTCTTT | CASSQETVTRGTEAFF
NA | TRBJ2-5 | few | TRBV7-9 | TGTGCCAGCAGGAGAGACGGGTTCCAAGAGACCCAGTACTTC | CASRRDGFQETQYF
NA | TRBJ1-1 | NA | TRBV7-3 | TGTGCCAGCAGCACCAGGGGTCGGGACACTGAAGCTTTCTTT | CASSTRGRDTEAFF
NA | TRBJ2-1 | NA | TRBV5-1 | TGCGCCAGCGGGGCCCCTTCCCGTTACAATGAGCAGTTCTTC | CASGAPSRYNEQFF
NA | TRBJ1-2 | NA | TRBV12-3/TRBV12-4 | TGTGCCAGCAGTTTAACGAGTTCCCTAAACTATGGCTACACATTC | CASSLTSSLNYGYTF
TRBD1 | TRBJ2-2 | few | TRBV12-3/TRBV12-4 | TGTGCCAGCAGTAACAGGGGAACCGGGGAGCTGTTTTTT | CASSNRGTGELFF
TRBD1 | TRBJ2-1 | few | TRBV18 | TGTGCCAGCTCACCAGAAGGGGGCTACTACAATGAGCAGTTCTTC | CASSPEGGYYNEQFF
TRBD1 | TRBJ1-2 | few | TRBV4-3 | TGCGCCAGCAGCCATCCCGACAGGGTGATAACTGGCTACACCTTC | CASSHPDRVITGYTF
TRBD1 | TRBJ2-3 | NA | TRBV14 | TGTGCCAGCAGACTAACGACAGGGAACGCTGATACGCAGTATTTT | CASRLTTGNADTQYF
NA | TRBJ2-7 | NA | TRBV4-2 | TGTGCCAGCAGCCAAGAAACTAGGGGCCCTGGACGCTCCTACGAGCAGTACTTC | CASSQETRGPGRSYEQYF
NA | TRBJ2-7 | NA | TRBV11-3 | TGTGCCAGCAGCCCTACCGGGGACCGTACCTACGAGCAGTACTTC | CASSPTGDRTYEQYF
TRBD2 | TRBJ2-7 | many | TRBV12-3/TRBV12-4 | TGTGCCAGCAGTCCCCGGACTAGCGGGAGTTTCAAGCAGTACTTC | CASSPRTSGSFKQYF
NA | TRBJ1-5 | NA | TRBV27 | TGTGCCAGCAGTTTATCCCCAAGAAGTCAGCCCCAGCATTTT | CASSLSPRSQPQHF
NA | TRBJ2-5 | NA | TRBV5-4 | TGTGCCAGCAGCACGGACAGTCGGGAGGAGACCCAGTACTTC | CASSTDSREETQYF
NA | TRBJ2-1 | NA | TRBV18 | TGTGCCAGCTCACCCGAAGCTGGGAATTGGCTCAATGAGCAGTTCTTC | CASSPEAGNWLNEQFF
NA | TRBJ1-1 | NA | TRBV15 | TGTGCCACCAGCAGACCCCGATCCTCCTCTGAAGCTTTCTTT | CATSRPRSSSEAFF
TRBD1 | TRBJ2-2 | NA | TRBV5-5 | TGTGCCAGCAGCTTGGCGCGGACAGGATGGAGTACGGCCGGGGAGCTGTTTTTT | CASSLARTGWSTAGELFF
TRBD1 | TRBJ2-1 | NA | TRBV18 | TGTGCCAGCTCATCACAGGGACAGGGGGTCGATGAGCAGTTCTTC | CASSSQGQGVDEQFF
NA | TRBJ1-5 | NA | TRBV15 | TGTGCCACCAGCAGAGATGGGAGCGCCTTCAATCAGCCCCAGCATTTT | CATSRDGSAFNQPQHF
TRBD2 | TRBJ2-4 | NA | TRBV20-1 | TGCAGTGCTAGAGAGGCTAGCGGGGTGAACATTCAGTACTTC | CSAREASGVNIQYF
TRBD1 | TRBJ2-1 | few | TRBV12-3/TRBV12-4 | TGTGCCAGCAGTACAGGGGGCCCCATCAAGTTCTTC | CASSTGGPIKFF
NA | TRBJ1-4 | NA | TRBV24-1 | TGTGCCACCAGCCCCGACGGCTCAACTAATGAAAAACTGTTTTTT | CATSPDGSTNEKLFF
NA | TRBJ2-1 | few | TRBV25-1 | TGTGCCAGCAGCCCATTGCATGTCAATGAGCAGTTCTTC | CASSPLHVNEQFF
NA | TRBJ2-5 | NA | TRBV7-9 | TGTGCCAGCAGCTTAGCGCGGGCAGCTGTACGGGAGACCCAGTACTTC | CASSLARAAVRETQYF
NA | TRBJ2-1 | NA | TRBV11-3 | TGTGCCAGCAGCTTAGATGCGGGGGCAGCTTACAATGAGCAGTTCTTC | CASSLDAGAAYNEQFF
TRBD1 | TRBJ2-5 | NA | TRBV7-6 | TGTGCCAGCAGCGCCGGGACAGCACAAGAGACCCAGTACTTC | CASSAGTAQETQYF
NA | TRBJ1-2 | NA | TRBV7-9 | TGTGCCAGCAGCTCAGGGGCGGAGGGCTATGGCTACACCTTC | CASSSGAEGYGYTF
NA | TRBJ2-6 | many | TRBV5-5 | TGTGCCAGCAGCTTGGCAGAGATACCTGGGGCCAACGTCCTGACTTTC | CASSLAEIPGANVLTF
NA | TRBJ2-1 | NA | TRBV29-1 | TGCAGCGCCGCTCACAAGGAGCAGTTCTTC | CSAAHKEQFF
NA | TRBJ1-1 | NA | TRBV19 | TGTGCCAGTAGTATCTCCGGCTACACTGAAGCTTTCTTT | CASSISGYTEAFF
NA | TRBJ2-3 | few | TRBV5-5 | TGTGCCAGCAGCCGAGACCAGGGAGGCACGCAGTATTTT | CASSRDQGGTQYF
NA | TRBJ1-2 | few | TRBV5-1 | TGCGCCAGCAGCATAAATCCGGGACACCCCAATGGCTACACCTTC | CASSINPGHPNGYTF